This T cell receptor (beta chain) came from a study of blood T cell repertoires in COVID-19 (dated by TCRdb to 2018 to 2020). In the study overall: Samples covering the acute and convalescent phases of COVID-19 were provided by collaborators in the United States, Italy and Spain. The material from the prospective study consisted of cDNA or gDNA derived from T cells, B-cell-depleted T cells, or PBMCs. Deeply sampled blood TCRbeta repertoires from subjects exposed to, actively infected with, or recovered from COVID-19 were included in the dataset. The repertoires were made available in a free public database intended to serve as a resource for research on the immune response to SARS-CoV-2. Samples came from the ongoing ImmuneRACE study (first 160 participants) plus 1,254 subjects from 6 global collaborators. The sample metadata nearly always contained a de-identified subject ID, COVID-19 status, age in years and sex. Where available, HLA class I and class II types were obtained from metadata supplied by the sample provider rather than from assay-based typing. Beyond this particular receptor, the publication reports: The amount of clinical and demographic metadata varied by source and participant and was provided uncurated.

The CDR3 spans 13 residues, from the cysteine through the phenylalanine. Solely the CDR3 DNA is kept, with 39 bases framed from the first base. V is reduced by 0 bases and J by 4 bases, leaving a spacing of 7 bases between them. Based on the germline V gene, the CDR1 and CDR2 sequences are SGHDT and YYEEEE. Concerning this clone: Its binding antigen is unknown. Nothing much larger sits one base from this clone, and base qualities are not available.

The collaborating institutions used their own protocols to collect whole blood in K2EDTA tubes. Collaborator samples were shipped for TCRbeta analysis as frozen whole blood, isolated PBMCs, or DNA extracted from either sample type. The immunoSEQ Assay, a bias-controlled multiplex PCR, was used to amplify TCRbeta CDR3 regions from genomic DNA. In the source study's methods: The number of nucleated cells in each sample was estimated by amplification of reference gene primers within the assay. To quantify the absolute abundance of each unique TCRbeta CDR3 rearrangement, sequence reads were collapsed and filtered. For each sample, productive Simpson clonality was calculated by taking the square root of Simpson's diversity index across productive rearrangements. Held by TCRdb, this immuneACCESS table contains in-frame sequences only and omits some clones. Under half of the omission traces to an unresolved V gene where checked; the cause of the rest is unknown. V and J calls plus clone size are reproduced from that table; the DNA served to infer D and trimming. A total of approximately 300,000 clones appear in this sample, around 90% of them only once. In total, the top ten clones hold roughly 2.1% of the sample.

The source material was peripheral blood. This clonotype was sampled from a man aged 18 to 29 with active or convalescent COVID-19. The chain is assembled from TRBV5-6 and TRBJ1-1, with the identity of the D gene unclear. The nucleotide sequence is TGTGCCAGCAGCTTGGTGAGGTTCACTGAAGCTTTCTTT. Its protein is CASSLVRFTEAFF. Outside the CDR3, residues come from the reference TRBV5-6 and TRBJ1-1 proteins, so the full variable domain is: DAGVTQSPTHLIKTRGQQVTLRCSPKSGHDTVSWYQQALGQGPQFIFQYYEEEERQRGNFPDRFSGHQFPNYSSELNVNALLLGDSALYLCASSLVRFTEAFFGQGTRLTVV.